The next 10 T cell receptor beta chains were all read from a single sample in a study of tumor-infiltrating lymphocytes in localized non-small cell lung cancer. This table comes from immunoSEQ multiplex PCR, and its TCRdb copy is limited to in-frame clones, with some not included. Among around 12,000 clones, about 84% were seen once, and the ten largest hold around 12%. The source material was uninvolved lung tissue not adjacent to the tumor. The receptor set was obtained from a human donor with non-small cell lung cancer.

The chain combines TRBV5-1 with TRBJ2-1; 12 bases map to TRBD2. Trimming at V came to 0 bases and at J to 5 bases, leaving 6 bases not matched to a gene. The CDR3 runs 17 residues. CDR1 and CDR2 from the germline V gene are SGHRS and YFSETQ. This CDR3 reads CASSLAPSGGANNEQFF. CDR3 in DNA: TGCGCCAGCAGCTTGGCCCCTAGCGGGGGGGCCAACAATGAGCAGTTCTTC.

The chain uses TRBV5-4 and TRBJ1-5; D might be TRBD1 (5 bases). The CDR3 runs to 15 residues. V dropped 4 bases and J dropped 0 bases, with 11 bases sitting between them. The germline CDR1 and CDR2 sequences are SGHNT and YYREEE (reference sequence). CDR3 loop: CASSAGGGSNQPQHF. CDR3 nucleotide sequence: TGTGCCAGCAGCGCTGGGGGGGGTAGCAATCAGCCCCAGCATTTT.

This chain uses TRBV5-1 with TRBJ1-1; possible D gene TRBD1, 6 bases. There are 15 residues in the CDR3. Germline CDR1 reads SGHRS; CDR2 reads YFSETQ. V gave up 0 bases and J gave up 4 bases, with 13 bases separating them. The CDR3 bases are TGCGCCAGCAGCTTGGCCACAGGGTTAATCACTGAAGCTTTCTTT. This encodes CASSLATGLITEAFF. Looking up the rest from reference TRBV5-1 and TRBJ1-1 gives the full variable domain: KAGVTQTPRYLIKTRGQQVTLSCSPISGHRSVSWYQQTPGQGLQFLFEYFSETQRNKGNFPGRFSGRQFSNSRSEMNVSTLELGDSALYLCASSLATGLITEAFFGQGTRLTVV.

The rearrangement uses TRBV27 and TRBJ2-7; D may be TRBD2 (6 bases). CDR1 is MNHEY and CDR2 is SMNVEV in the germline V gene (reference sequence). V lost 5 bases, J lost 4 bases, and 18 bases lay in between. The CDR3 is made up of 15 amino acids. This CDR3 reads CASSPLPGEGYEQYF. The CDR3 DNA is TGTGCCAGCAGTCCCCTACCGGGAGAAGGTTACGAGCAGTACTTC.

The chain links TRBV5-1 to TRBJ1-3; D may be TRBD1 (6 bases). The V and J ends lost 4 bases and 3 bases respectively, with 11 bases between them. The CDR3 length is 14 residues. Germline V gene lookup returns CDR1 SGHRS and CDR2 YFSETQ. The CDR3 nucleotides are TGCGCCAGCAGCCCGGGACAAGATGGAAACACCATATATTTT. Protein sequence: CASSPGQDGNTIYF.

The chain is built from TRBV5-1 and TRBJ1-2, with D maybe TRBD1 (6 bases). V was trimmed by 4 bases and J by 8 bases, leaving 24 bases between them. Germline V lookup: CDR1 SGHRS, CDR2 YFSETQ. The CDR3 runs to 16 residues. For the CDR3, the DNA is TGCGCCAGCAGCCCGAGCTTGGGCAGGGGCGCGGGAGGCTACACCTTC. It codes for CASSPSLGRGAGGYTF.

The chain recombines TRBV10-2 with TRBJ1-5; the D gene is possibly TRBD1 (5 bases). Trimming took 7 bases from V and 4 from J, leaving 11 bases between them. CDR1 is WSHSY and CDR2 is SAAADI in the germline V gene. The CDR3 is 13 amino acids. The CDR3: CASTRQINQPQHF. CDR3 nucleotides: TGCGCCAGCACTAGACAGATAAATCAGCCCCAGCATTTT.

Only one count was recorded for this clone. This chain connects TRBV2 to TRBJ1-2; TRBD1 is a possible D gene (5 bases). The CDR3 length is 15 residues. From germline, CDR1 is SNHLY and CDR2 FYNNEI. Trimming removed 4 bases from V and 5 bases from J, with 17 bases in between. DNA of the CDR3: TGTGCCAGCAGTGGCAACCGGGACGCAGGATATGGCTACACCTTC. Protein product: CASSGNRDAGYGYTF.

The chain uses TRBV6-6 and TRBJ1-4, with unresolved D. V was shortened by 2 bases and J by 6 bases, with 10 bases between the two germline ends. This CDR3 is 14 amino acids long. CDR1 MNHNY and CDR2 SVGAGI come from the germline V gene (reference sequence). In DNA form, the CDR3 reads TGTGCCAGCAGTTACACTGCAGAATATGAAAAACTGTTTTTT. Amino acid sequence: CASSYTAEYEKLFF.

V gene TRBV15 combines with J gene TRBJ2-1; no firm D call. Germline values: CDR1 LNHNV, CDR2 YYDKDF (reference sequence). V was shortened by 1 base and J by 6 bases, with 7 bases between the two germline ends. This CDR3 comprises 13 residues. The CDR3: CATSRARTNEQFF. In DNA, the CDR3 is TGTGCCACCAGCAGAGCCCGGACCAATGAGCAGTTCTTC.